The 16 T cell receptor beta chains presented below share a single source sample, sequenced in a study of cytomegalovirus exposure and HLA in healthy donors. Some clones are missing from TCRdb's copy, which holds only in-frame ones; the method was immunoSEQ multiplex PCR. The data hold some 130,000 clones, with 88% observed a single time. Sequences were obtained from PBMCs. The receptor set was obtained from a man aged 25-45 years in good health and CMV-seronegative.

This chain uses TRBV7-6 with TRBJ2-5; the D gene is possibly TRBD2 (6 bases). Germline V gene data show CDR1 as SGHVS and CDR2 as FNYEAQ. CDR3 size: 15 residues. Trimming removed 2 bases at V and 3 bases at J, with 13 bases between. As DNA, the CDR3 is TGTGCCAGCAGCTTATTTGCCGGGGAGGAAGAGACCCAGTACTTC. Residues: CASSLFAGEEETQYF.

CDR3: CAWLAAGNEQFF. The CDR3 coding sequence is TGTGCCTGGCTAGCGGCAGGGAATGAGCAGTTCTTC. This sequence joins TRBV30 and TRBJ2-1; 7 bases align to TRBD2. This CDR3 contains 12 residues. Trimming removed 5 bases from V and 7 bases from J; junction bases left unmatched: 5. Per germline, CDR1 GTSNPN and CDR2 SVGIG (reference sequence).

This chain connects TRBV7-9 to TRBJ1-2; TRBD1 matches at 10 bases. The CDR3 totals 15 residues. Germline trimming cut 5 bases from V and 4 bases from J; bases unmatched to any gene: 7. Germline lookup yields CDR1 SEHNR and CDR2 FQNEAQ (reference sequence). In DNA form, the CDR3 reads TGTGCCAGCAGCCCCCGACAGGGGGCCGGCTATGGCTACACCTTC. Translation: CASSPRQGAGYGYTF.

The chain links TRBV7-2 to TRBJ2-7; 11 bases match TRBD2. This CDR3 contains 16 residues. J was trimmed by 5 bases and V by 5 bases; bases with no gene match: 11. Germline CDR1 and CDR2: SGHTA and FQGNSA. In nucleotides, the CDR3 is TGTGCCAGCAGCCCGTTTAGCGGGAGGGCCGGTAACGAGCAGTACTTC. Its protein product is CASSPFSGRAGNEQYF.

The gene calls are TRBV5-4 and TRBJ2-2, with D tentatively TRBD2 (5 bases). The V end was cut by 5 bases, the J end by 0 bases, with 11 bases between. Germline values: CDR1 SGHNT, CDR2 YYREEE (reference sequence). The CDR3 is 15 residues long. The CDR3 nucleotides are TGTGCCAGCAGACCGGGATCCACGAACACCGGGGAGCTGTTTTTT. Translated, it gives CASRPGSTNTGELFF.

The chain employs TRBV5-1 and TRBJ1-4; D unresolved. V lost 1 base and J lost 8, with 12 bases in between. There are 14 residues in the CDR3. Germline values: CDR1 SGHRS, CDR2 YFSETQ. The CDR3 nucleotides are TGCGCCAGCAGCTTGTGGAGGGATGGAGAAAAACTGTTTTTT. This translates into CASSLWRDGEKLFF.

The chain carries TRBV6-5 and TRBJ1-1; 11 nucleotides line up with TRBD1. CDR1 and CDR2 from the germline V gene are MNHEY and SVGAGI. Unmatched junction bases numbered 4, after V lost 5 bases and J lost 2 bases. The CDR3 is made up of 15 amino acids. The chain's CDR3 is CASSTRTGGNTEAFF. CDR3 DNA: TGTGCCAGCAGTACGAGGACAGGGGGCAACACTGAAGCTTTCTTT.

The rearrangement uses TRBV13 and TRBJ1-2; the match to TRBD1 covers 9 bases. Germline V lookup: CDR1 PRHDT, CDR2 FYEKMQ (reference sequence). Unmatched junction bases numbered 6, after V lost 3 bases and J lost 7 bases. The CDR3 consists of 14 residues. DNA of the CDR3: TGTGCCAGCAGCTTCATACAGGGGGCCGGTGGCTACACCTTC. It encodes CASSFIQGAGGYTF.

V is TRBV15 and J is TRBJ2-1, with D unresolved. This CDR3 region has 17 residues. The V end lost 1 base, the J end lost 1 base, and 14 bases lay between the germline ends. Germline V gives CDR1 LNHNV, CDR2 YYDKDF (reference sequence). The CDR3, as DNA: TGTGCCACCAGCAGAGTTTTTAGTCGCGCTTCCTACAATGAGCAGTTCTTC. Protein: CATSRVFSRASYNEQFF.

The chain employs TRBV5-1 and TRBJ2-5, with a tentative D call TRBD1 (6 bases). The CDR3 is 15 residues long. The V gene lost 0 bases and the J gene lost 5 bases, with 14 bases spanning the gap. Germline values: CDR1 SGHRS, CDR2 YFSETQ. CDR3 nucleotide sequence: TGCGCCAGCAGCTTGGCAGGGGTCCGCCTGGAGACCCAGTACTTC. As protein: CASSLAGVRLETQYF.

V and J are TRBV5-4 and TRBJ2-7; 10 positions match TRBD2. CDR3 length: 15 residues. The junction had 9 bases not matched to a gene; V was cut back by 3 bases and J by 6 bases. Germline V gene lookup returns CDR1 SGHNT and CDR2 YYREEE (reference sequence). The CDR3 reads CASSYSVAGGREQYF. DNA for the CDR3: TGTGCCAGCAGCTATAGCGTAGCGGGAGGTCGCGAGCAGTACTTC.

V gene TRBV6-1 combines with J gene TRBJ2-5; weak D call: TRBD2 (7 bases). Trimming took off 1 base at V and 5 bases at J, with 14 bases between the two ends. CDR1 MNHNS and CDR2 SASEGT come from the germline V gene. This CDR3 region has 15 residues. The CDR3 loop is CASSEEGGGWETQYF. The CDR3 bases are TGTGCCAGCAGTGAAGAAGGGGGAGGGTGGGAGACCCAGTACTTC.

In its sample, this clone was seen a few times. The CDR3 DNA sequence: TGTGCCAGCAGCGTACATTACGAGCAGTACTTC. As protein: CASSVHYEQYF. The rearrangement links TRBV9 to TRBJ2-7; D uncertain. The germline CDR1 and CDR2 sequences are SGDLS and YYNGEE. V shed 1 base and J shed 4 bases, with 3 bases lying between them. This CDR3 comprises 11 residues.

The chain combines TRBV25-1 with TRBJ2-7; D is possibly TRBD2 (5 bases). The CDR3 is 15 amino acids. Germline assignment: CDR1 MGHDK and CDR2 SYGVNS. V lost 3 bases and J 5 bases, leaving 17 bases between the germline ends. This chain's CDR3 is CASSDRRGYSNEQYF. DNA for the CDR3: TGTGCCAGCAGTGACCGACGGGGATACTCTAACGAGCAGTACTTC.

The CDR3 bases are TGTGCCTGGAGTGCGGGACAGCCCTATGGCTACACCTTC. This sequence encodes CAWSAGQPYGYTF. V gene TRBV30 combines with J gene TRBJ1-2; 7 bases align to TRBD1. The CDR3 totals 13 residues. Germline lookup yields CDR1 GTSNPN and CDR2 SVGIG (reference sequence). With V trimmed by 1 base and J by 4 bases, 3 bases remained unmatched.

CDR3 DNA: TGTGCCAGCAGCTCCCCGCCAGAAAGCTCCTACAATGAGCAGTTCTTC. It codes for CASSSPPESSYNEQFF. The chain uses TRBV11-2 and TRBJ2-1, with D unresolved. The CDR3 covers 16 residues. V lost 4 bases and J 0 bases, leaving 13 bases between the germline ends. Germline values: CDR1 SGHAT, CDR2 FQNNGV.